This TCR beta chain was captured by sequencing in a study of ipilimumab plus nivolumab after autologous stem cell transplantation. The study, taken as a whole, reports: The authors say TCR, Treg and microbiome findings warrant further study.

In germline, CDR1 is GTSNPN, CDR2 SVGIG (reference sequence). Deletions cut 5 bases from V and 2 bases from J, with 11 bases between. CDR3 length equals 13 residues. Patients got ipilimumab 1 mg/kg beginning 14 to 28 days post-transplant. Through week 26, nivolumab 3 mg/kg IV was given weeks 1, 4, 7, 10, then biweekly. A single count supports this clone. The antigen remains unidentified. TCRdb's copy holds only in-frame clones and misses some; the assay was immunoSEQ multiplex PCR. Among some 87,000 clones listed, 83% were seen once. The rearrangement uses TRBV30 and TRBJ2-3; D may match TRBD1 or TRBD2 (5 bases each). Material: PBMCs, obtained in a trial of ipilimumab plus nivolumab as post-transplant consolidation. The clonotype originates from a male donor with diffuse large B-cell lymphoma. The CDR3 nucleotides read TGTGCCTGGGCAAGAGGGACCACAGATACGCAGTATTTT. It is translated as CAWARGTTDTQYF.